The 8 T cell receptor beta chains in this list originate from one sample, sequenced in a study of PD-1 blockade in classical Hodgkin lymphoma. With no exception, relapse followed autologous stem cell transplantation in all patients, and brentuximab vedotin exposure varied. Sequencing used immunoSEQ multiplex PCR; TCRdb keeps in-frame clones, though not all of them. This sample yields around 45,000 clones, of which approximately 70% are seen a single time; 2.5% to 3.5% belongs to the top ten. The sequencing here drew on peripheral blood mononuclear cells (PBMCs), taken at baseline. The receptors were gathered from a human donor with classical Hodgkin lymphoma.

This chain links TRBV19 with TRBJ1-1, with a possible D match to TRBD1 (5 bases). The V end was cut by 5 bases, the J end by 0 bases, with 13 bases between. The CDR3 consists of 15 residues. Germline-derived CDR1 and CDR2 are LNHDA and SQIVND (reference sequence). The CDR3 here is CASSSDTLMNTEAFF. The CDR3 nucleotides read TGTGCCAGTAGTTCGGACACCCTTATGAACACTGAAGCTTTCTTT.

There are a few counts of this clone. The CDR3 DNA reads TGTGCCAGCAGTTCCGGGAAACGCCCCGACGAGCAGTACTTC. This sequence encodes CASSSGKRPDEQYF. This chain joins TRBV7-9 and TRBJ2-7; a possible D gene is TRBD2 (5 bases). This CDR3 contains 14 residues. Trimming shortened V by 6 bases and J by 5 bases, and 17 bases separated the two germline ends. Germline V CDR1 and CDR2: SEHNR, FQNEAQ (reference sequence).

The gene calls are TRBV19 and TRBJ2-1; 7 bases agree with TRBD2. This CDR3 is 17 amino acids long. Per germline, CDR1 LNHDA and CDR2 SQIVND (reference sequence). V shed 3 bases, J shed 10 bases, and the junction held 18 bases outside the gene matches. CDR3 in amino acids: CASSISVGGLGTGEQFF. In DNA form, the CDR3 reads TGTGCCAGTAGTATCTCTGTTGGTGGACTAGGGACGGGGGAGCAGTTCTTC.

The rearrangement links TRBV28 to TRBJ1-2; 11 nucleotides agree with TRBD1. The germline gives CDR1 MDHEN, CDR2 SYDVKM. V shed 8 bases, J shed 6 bases, and the junction held 11 bases outside the gene matches. This CDR3 has 15 residues. DNA for the CDR3: TGTGCCAGCTTTGTACCCGGACAGGGGGCAGATGGCTACACCTTC. Translation gives CASFVPGQGADGYTF.

This clone has only a few counts. This sequence joins TRBV30 and TRBJ2-2; D is ambiguous. Germline V gene data show CDR1 as GTSNPN and CDR2 as SVGIG (reference sequence). The CDR3 runs to 13 residues. The V end lost 0 bases, the J end lost 7 bases, and 9 bases lay between the germline ends. CDR3 region: CAWSVISLGELFF. The CDR3 nucleotides read TGTGCCTGGAGTGTAATTTCGCTCGGGGAGCTGTTTTTT. Looking up the rest from reference TRBV30 and TRBJ2-2 gives the full variable domain: SQTIHQWPATLVQPVGSPLSLECTVEGTSNPNLYWYRQAAGRGLQLLFYSVGIGQISSEVPQNLSASRPQDRQFILSSKKLLLSDSGFYLCAWSVISLGELFFGEGSRLTVL.

The chain is built from TRBV27 and TRBJ1-2; 7 bases line up with TRBD1. Germline trimming cut 4 bases from V and 5 bases from J; bases unmatched to any gene: 4. The CDR3 length is 13 residues. Germline V CDR1 and CDR2: MNHEY, SMNVEV (reference sequence). Here the CDR3 reads CASSSGTAYGYTF. The CDR3 DNA reads as TGTGCCAGCAGTTCCGGGACAGCGTATGGCTACACCTTC.

The genes are TRBV28 and TRBJ1-2; D may be TRBD1 (5 bases). V was pared by 5 bases and J by 7 bases, with 8 bases between. The V gene's germline CDR1 is MDHEN and CDR2 SYDVKM. This CDR3 spans 11 amino acids. The CDR3 DNA reads TGTGCCAGCAGTAGGGGACTTGGCTACACCTTC. This codes for CASSRGLGYTF.

Turning to this clone: Other nucleotide sequences in the sample specify the same CDR3. The genes are TRBV11-2 and TRBJ1-5, with D possibly matching TRBD1 (5 bases). The V end was cut by 5 bases, the J end by 6 bases, with 14 bases between. Germline values: CDR1 SGHAT, CDR2 FQNNGV. The CDR3 runs to 14 residues. The CDR3 DNA follows: TGTGCCAGCAGCCCCCATGGGGGGGGTCAGCCCCAGCATTTT. Encoded protein: CASSPHGGGQPQHF.